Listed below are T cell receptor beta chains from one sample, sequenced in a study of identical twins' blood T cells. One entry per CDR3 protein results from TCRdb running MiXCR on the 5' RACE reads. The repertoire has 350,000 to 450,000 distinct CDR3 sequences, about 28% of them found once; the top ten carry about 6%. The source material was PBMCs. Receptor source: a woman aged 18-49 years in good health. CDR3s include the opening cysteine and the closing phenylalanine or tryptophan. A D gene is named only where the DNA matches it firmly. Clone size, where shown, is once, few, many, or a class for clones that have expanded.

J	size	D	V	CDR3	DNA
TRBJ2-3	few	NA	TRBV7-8	CASSPRNPPDTQYF	TGTGCCAGCAGCCCACGGAACCCGCCAGATACGCAGTATTTT
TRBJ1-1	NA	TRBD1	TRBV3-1	CATTDRVNTEVFF	TGTGCCACCACAGACAGGGTGAACACTGAAGTTTTCTTT
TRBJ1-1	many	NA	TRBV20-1	CSAGGGTEAFF	TGCAGTGCTGGAGGGGGCACTGAAGCTTTCTTT
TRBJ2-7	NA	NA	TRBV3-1	CASSQAEARQYF	TGTGCCAGCAGCCAAGCTGAGGCGCGGCAGTACTTC
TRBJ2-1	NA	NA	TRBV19	CASSIEGRSAYNEQFF	TGTGCCAGTAGTATAGAAGGGCGGAGCGCCTACAATGAGCAGTTCTTC
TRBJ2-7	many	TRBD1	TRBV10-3	CAISRQGVYEQYF	TGTGCCATCAGCCGACAGGGGGTATACGAGCAGTACTTC
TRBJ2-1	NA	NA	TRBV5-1	CASNRDAGYNEQFF	TGCGCCAGCAACCGCGATGCCGGATACAATGAGCAGTTCTTC
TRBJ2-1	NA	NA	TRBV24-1	CATSESGSEQFF	TGTGCCACCAGTGAGTCCGGGTCTGAGCAGTTCTTC
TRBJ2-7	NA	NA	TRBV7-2	CASSLRFGEQYF	TGTGCCAGCAGCTTACGATTCGGCGAGCAGTACTTC
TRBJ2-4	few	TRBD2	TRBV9	CASSVGGLAPPTIQYF	TGTGCCAGCAGCGTAGGAGGACTAGCTCCACCTACCATTCAGTACTTC
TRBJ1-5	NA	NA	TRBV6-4	CASSDGLSISNQPQHF	TGTGCCAGCAGTGACGGTCTGAGCATTAGCAATCAGCCCCAGCATTTT
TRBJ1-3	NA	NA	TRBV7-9	CASSLEPGGNTTYF	TGTGCCAGCAGCTTAGAACCGGGAGGAAACACCACATATTTT
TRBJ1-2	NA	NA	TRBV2	CASSPTRDGYTF	TGTGCCAGCAGCCCGACAAGAGATGGCTACACCTTC
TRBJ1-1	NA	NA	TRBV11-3	CASSLEGWTVRNTEAFF	TGTGCCAGCAGCTTAGAGGGATGGACAGTCAGGAACACTGAAGCTTTCTTT
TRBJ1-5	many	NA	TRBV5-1	CASSQAGPDQPQHF	TGCGCCAGCAGTCAAGCAGGGCCGGATCAGCCCCAGCATTTT
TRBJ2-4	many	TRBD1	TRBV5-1	CASSFTGGLAKNIQYF	TGCGCCAGCAGCTTTACAGGGGGCCTAGCCAAAAACATTCAGTACTTC
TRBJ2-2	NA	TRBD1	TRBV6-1	CACSIRTGDANTGELFF	TGTGCCTGCAGTATACGGACAGGCGACGCGAACACCGGGGAGCTGTTTTTT
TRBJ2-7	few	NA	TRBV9	CASSVDVGATYEQYF	TGTGCCAGCAGCGTAGATGTGGGGGCCACCTACGAGCAGTACTTC
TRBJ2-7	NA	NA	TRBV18	CASSPKGNNYEQYF	TGTGCCAGCTCACCAAAGGGGAATAATTACGAGCAGTACTTC
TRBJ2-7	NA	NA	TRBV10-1	CASSDSFSDEQYF	TGCGCCAGCAGTGACAGTTTCTCGGACGAGCAGTACTTC
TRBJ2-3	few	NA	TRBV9	CASTFPTKETDTQYF	TGTGCCAGCACCTTCCCGACTAAGGAAACAGATACGCAGTATTTT
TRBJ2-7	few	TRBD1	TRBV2	CASSSDRDRGYEQYF	TGTGCCAGCAGTTCAGACCGGGACAGGGGTTACGAGCAGTACTTC
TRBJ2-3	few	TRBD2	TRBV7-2	CASSEIAGDTQYF	TGTGCCAGCAGCGAAATAGCGGGTGATACGCAGTATTTT
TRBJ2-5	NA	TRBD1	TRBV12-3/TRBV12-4	CASSPWTGGFETQYF	TGTGCCAGCAGTCCTTGGACAGGGGGCTTTGAGACCCAGTACTTC
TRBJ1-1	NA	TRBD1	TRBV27	CASSWGTGVAFF	TGTGCCAGCAGTTGGGGGACAGGGGTAGCTTTCTTT
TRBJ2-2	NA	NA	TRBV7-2	CASRDRNTGELFF	TGTGCCAGCCGGGACCGGAACACCGGGGAGCTGTTTTTT
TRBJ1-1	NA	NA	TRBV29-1	CSVHPPAEAFF	TGCAGCGTTCACCCGCCGGCTGAAGCTTTCTTT
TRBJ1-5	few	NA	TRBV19	CASRARGNQPQHF	TGTGCCAGCCGGGCCAGGGGCAATCAGCCCCAGCATTTT
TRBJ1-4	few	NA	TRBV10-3	CAISAGGSANEKLFF	TGTGCCATCAGTGCTGGGGGGTCGGCTAATGAAAAACTGTTTTTT
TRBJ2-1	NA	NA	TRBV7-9	CASSFPGKVSNEQFF	TGTGCCAGCAGCTTCCCCGGGAAGGTCAGCAATGAGCAGTTCTTC
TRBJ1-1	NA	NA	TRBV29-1	CSASEGFLNTEAFF	TGCAGCGCATCCGAGGGCTTTCTGAACACTGAAGCTTTCTTT
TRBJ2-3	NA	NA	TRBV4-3	CASSQEGGRGVAYF	TGCGCCAGCAGCCAAGAAGGGGGGCGTGGGGTAGCGTATTTT
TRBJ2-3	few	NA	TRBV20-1	CSALGGGSTSDTQYF	TGCAGTGCTCTAGGGGGTGGATCCACCTCAGATACGCAGTATTTT
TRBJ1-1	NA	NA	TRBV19	CASSHDDREAFF	TGTGCCAGTAGCCATGACGACAGGGAAGCTTTCTTT
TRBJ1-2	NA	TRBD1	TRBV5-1	CASSLLHPGQGGEGYTF	TGCGCCAGCAGCTTGTTACATCCAGGACAGGGGGGAGAGGGCTACACCTTC
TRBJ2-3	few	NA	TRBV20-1	CSASQSTDTQYF	TGCAGTGCTAGCCAGAGCACAGATACGCAGTATTTT
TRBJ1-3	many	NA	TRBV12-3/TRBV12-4	CASSPGISTGNTIYF	TGTGCCAGCAGTCCAGGGATTTCAACTGGAAACACCATATATTTT
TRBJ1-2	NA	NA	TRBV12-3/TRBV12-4	CASSSWGVGYTF	TGTGCCAGCAGTTCTTGGGGGGTCGGCTACACCTTC
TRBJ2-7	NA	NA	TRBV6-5	CASSPFGENEQYF	TGTGCCAGCTCACCCTTCGGGGAAAACGAGCAGTACTTC
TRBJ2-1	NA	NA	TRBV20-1	CSASPRDGYNEQFF	TGCAGTGCTAGCCCCAGAGACGGGTACAATGAGCAGTTCTTC
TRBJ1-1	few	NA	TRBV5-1	CASRLAHGETEAFF	TGCGCCAGCAGATTGGCCCATGGGGAAACTGAAGCTTTCTTT
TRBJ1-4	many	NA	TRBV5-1	CASSLGTEWRNEKLFF	TGCGCCAGCAGCTTGGGTACAGAATGGCGTAATGAAAAACTGTTTTTT
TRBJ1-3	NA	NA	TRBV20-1	CSARDRTSSGNTVYF	TGCAGTGCTAGAGACCGGACATCCTCTGGAAACACCGTATATTTT
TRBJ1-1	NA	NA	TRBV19	CASSIGRFGEAFF	TGTGCCAGTAGTATCGGTAGGTTCGGTGAAGCTTTCTTT
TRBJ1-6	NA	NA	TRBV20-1	CSARTRTEDNSPLHF	TGCAGTGCTAGAACCAGGACAGAGGATAATTCACCCCTCCACTTT
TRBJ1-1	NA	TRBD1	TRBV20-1	CSAYQGGRITEAFF	TGCAGTGCTTACCAGGGGGGGAGGATTACTGAAGCTTTCTTT
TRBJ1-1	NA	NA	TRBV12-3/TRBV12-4	CASSLAILNPSQGTEAFF	TGTGCCAGCAGTTTAGCGATACTCAATCCCTCCCAGGGGACTGAAGCTTTCTTT
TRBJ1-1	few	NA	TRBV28	CASVKPSVNTEAFF	TGTGCCAGCGTAAAGCCCTCAGTAAACACTGAAGCTTTCTTT
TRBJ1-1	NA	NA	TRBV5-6	CASSLIHTEAFF	TGTGCCAGCAGCTTGATACACACTGAAGCTTTCTTT
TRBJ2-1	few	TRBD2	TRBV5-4	CASSFGGAGDLNEQFF	TGTGCCAGCAGCTTTGGCGGAGCGGGGGACCTCAATGAGCAGTTCTTC
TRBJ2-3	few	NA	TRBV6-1	CASSLQRGGPRGTDTQYF	TGTGCCAGCAGTCTCCAAAGAGGGGGGCCTCGGGGCACAGATACGCAGTATTTT